Listed below are T cell receptor beta chains from one sample, sequenced in a study of blood T cell repertoires in COVID-19. Sequencing used immunoSEQ multiplex PCR; TCRdb keeps in-frame clones, though not all of them. The sample includes a few hundred thousand clones, approximately 86% seen only once; the top ten take about 1.3%. Sample: peripheral blood. The receptors were gathered from a woman in her twenties or thirties with COVID-19, enrolled during active disease. The CDR3 runs from the conserved cysteine through the conserved F or W. D genes are given only for firm matches. The size field is filled for only some rows; it gives once, few, many or a size class.

-	TRBD2	TRBV9	TRBJ2-6	CASSVATAGAGVAGANVLTF	TGTGCCAGCAGCGTAGCTACAGCGGGAGCCGGAGTGGCTGGGGCCAACGTCCTGACTTTC
-	TRBD1	TRBV5-1	TRBJ2-7	CASSPGTGVAYEQYF	TGCGCCAGCAGCCCGGGGACAGGGGTTGCCTACGAGCAGTACTTC
-	-	TRBV6-5	TRBJ2-5	CASSPDRMKETQYF	TGTGCCAGCAGTCCTGACAGGATGAAAGAGACCCAGTACTTC
-	TRBD2	TRBV7-6	TRBJ2-1	CASSLALAGGQFF	TGTGCCAGCAGCTTAGCACTAGCGGGTGGGCAGTTCTTC
-	TRBD1	TRBV11-2	TRBJ2-6	CASSLVFGQGTDGANVLTF	TGTGCCAGCAGCTTAGTTTTCGGACAGGGAACCGATGGGGCCAACGTCCTGACTTTC
-	TRBD2	TRBV6-2/TRBV6-3	TRBJ2-1	CASSWGGSSYNEQFF	TGTGCCAGCAGTTGGGGGGGGAGCTCCTACAATGAGCAGTTCTTC
-	TRBD2	TRBV19	TRBJ2-4	CASSPTFSGRNIQYF	TGTGCCAGTAGCCCCACTTTCAGCGGGAGGAACATTCAGTACTTC
-	TRBD2	TRBV27	TRBJ2-7	CASTSTWTSGEHTYEQYF	TGTGCCAGCACTAGTACGTGGACTAGCGGAGAACACACCTACGAGCAGTACTTC
-	-	TRBV28	TRBJ2-7	CASSLKGVKSYEQYF	TGTGCCAGCAGTTTAAAGGGAGTCAAGTCCTACGAGCAGTACTTC
once	TRBD2	TRBV3-1/TRBV3-2	TRBJ2-3	CASSQDSPGTTTDTQYF	TGTGCCAGCAGCCAAGACTCGCCCGGGACTACCACAGATACGCAGTATTTT
-	-	TRBV7-9	TRBJ1-1	CASSLAGRGIEAFF	TGTGCCAGCAGCTTAGCGGGTAGGGGTATTGAAGCTTTCTTT
-	TRBD2	TRBV29-1	TRBJ2-3	CSVVESGSFTDTQYF	TGCAGCGTTGTGGAGAGCGGGAGTTTCACAGATACGCAGTATTTT
few	TRBD2	TRBV7-6	TRBJ2-1	CASSLSGAGDYNEQFF	TGTGCCAGCAGCCTTTCGGGAGCGGGAGACTACAATGAGCAGTTCTTC
once	-	TRBV6-1	TRBJ1-1	CASSEGRVGTEAFF	TGTGCCAGCAGTGAAGGCAGGGTGGGCACTGAAGCTTTCTTT
-	TRBD2	TRBV5-6	TRBJ2-3	CASSLTSGGYTLTDTQYF	TGTGCCAGCAGCTTGACTAGCGGGGGGTATACACTCACAGATACGCAGTATTTT
few	-	TRBV18	TRBJ1-1	CASSNQGWDTEAFF	TGTGCCAGCTCAAATCAGGGGTGGGACACTGAAGCTTTCTTT
-	-	TRBV4-3	TRBJ1-2	CASSQDSGDNYGYTF	TGCGCCAGCAGCCAAGATTCGGGAGACAACTATGGCTACACCTTC
once	TRBD2	TRBV7-2	TRBJ2-5	CASSLSASGSQETQYF	TGTGCCAGCAGCTTATCGGCTAGCGGGTCCCAAGAGACCCAGTACTTC
-	TRBD1	TRBV7-9	TRBJ2-7	CASSETTGYAYEQYF	TGTGCCAGCAGCGAAACGACAGGGTACGCCTACGAGCAGTACTTC
-	TRBD2	TRBV9	TRBJ2-7	CASSVGSGAYYEQYF	TGTGCCAGCAGCGTAGGAAGCGGGGCCTACTACGAGCAGTACTTC
-	-	TRBV15	TRBJ2-7	CATSNPRRTLSYEQYF	TGTGCCACCAGCAACCCACGACGGACTCTGTCCTACGAGCAGTACTTC
-	TRBD1	TRBV27	TRBJ2-1	CASSLSDRTSVYEQFF	TGTGCCAGCAGTTTATCGGACAGGACGTCCGTTTATGAGCAGTTCTTC
-	-	TRBV4-3	TRBJ1-4	CASSQGFQDSTNEKLFF	TGCGCCAGCAGCCAAGGTTTCCAGGACTCAACTAATGAAAAACTGTTTTTT
-	-	TRBV19	TRBJ2-7	CASSMRNGEQYF	TGTGCCAGTAGTATGAGGAACGGCGAGCAGTACTTC
-	-	TRBV6-5	TRBJ1-2	CASLPAPRGVYGYTF	TGTGCCAGTCTCCCCGCGCCCCGGGGGGTCTATGGCTACACCTTC
few	TRBD1	TRBV27	TRBJ2-2	CASHRQGADTGELFF	TGTGCCAGCCACCGACAGGGGGCCGACACCGGGGAGCTGTTTTTT
-	TRBD2	TRBV7-2	TRBJ2-5	CASSLASGGQYF	TGTGCCAGCAGCTTAGCTAGCGGGGGCCAGTACTTC
few	TRBD1	TRBV16	TRBJ2-2	CASSEGLLGQVLIGELFF	TGTGCCAGCAGCGAAGGCCTCCTCGGACAGGTTCTGATCGGGGAGCTGTTTTTT
once	-	TRBV9	TRBJ1-2	CASSPGGGASGYTF	TGTGCCAGCAGCCCTGGGGGAGGCGCCAGCGGCTACACCTTC
-	-	TRBV11-2	TRBJ2-5	CASRDSQETQYF	TGTGCCAGTAGAGACAGTCAAGAGACCCAGTACTTC